These T cell receptor beta chains were read from a single sample in a study of CD8 T cells in ankylosing spondylitis. TCRdb independently ran MiXCR on the 5' RACE reads; one entry per CDR3 protein. The table lists under 950,000 distinct CDR3 sequences, around 20% of them singletons. The sample taken for sequencing was blood, either unsorted or a sorted T cell fraction (not recorded which). These receptors came from a male donor with ankylosing spondylitis. CDR3s include the opening cysteine and the closing phenylalanine or tryptophan. Each record gives: V gene, CDR3 protein.

v_gene: TRBV4-3; CDR3aa: CASSQEGRPMDEQYF
v_gene: TRBV20-1; CDR3aa: CSARAGQGFLYQPQHF
v_gene: TRBV6-1; CDR3aa: CASSVEYSYEQYF
v_gene: TRBV12-3/TRBV12-4; CDR3aa: CASSLTSGVETQYF
v_gene: TRBV7-6; CDR3aa: CASSLYGSPYEQYF
v_gene: TRBV7-9; CDR3aa: CASSFSVRDFAYEQYF
v_gene: TRBV12-3/TRBV12-4; CDR3aa: CTFCFEPGLGSQETQYF
v_gene: TRBV18; CDR3aa: CASSMAGEAFF
v_gene: TRBV5-1; CDR3aa: CASSLLRAGGANEQFF
v_gene: TRBV12-3/TRBV12-4; CDR3aa: CASTPVGVGNYGYTF
v_gene: TRBV2; CDR3aa: CASSEATGTSLISSYNEQFF
v_gene: TRBV5-1; CDR3aa: CASSPGQGHTGELFF
v_gene: TRBV13; CDR3aa: CASSTLTGPTEAFF
v_gene: TRBV7-9; CDR3aa: CASSPEEARTEAFF
v_gene: TRBV5-1; CDR3aa: CASRESPAGVGETQYF
v_gene: TRBV5-1; CDR3aa: CASSLETGGAYEQYF
v_gene: TRBV6-2/TRBV6-3; CDR3aa: CASRHGVYNEQFF
v_gene: TRBV27; CDR3aa: CASSVVGGSYNEQFF
v_gene: TRBV4-3; CDR3aa: CASSQDRGLEQYF
v_gene: TRBV12-3/TRBV12-4; CDR3aa: CASRTSGGADTQYF
v_gene: TRBV20-1; CDR3aa: CSARDRRLAGSYNEQFF
v_gene: TRBV15; CDR3aa: CATSGTGGYQPQHF
v_gene: TRBV4-1; CDR3aa: CASSQDLADTQYF
v_gene: TRBV20-1; CDR3aa: CSARWQGMEKLFF
v_gene: TRBV20-1; CDR3aa: CSARQRGAGEKLFF
v_gene: TRBV7-9; CDR3aa: CASSELTGNRHEEQYF
v_gene: TRBV27; CDR3aa: CASIQTGYTEAFF
v_gene: TRBV7-8; CDR3aa: CASSSRLAQVPLVSGTEAFF
v_gene: TRBV20-1; CDR3aa: CSAHPPGQGAFGYTF
v_gene: TRBV9; CDR3aa: CASSKGQGSYNEQFF
v_gene: TRBV29-1; CDR3aa: CSVVGSRGTGELFF
v_gene: TRBV20-1; CDR3aa: CSHRDRDSYEQYF
v_gene: TRBV19; CDR3aa: CASSITSNQPQHF
v_gene: TRBV12-3/TRBV12-4; CDR3aa: CASSQAGGHVETQYF
v_gene: TRBV7-6; CDR3aa: CASSSRDREYNF
v_gene: TRBV30; CDR3aa: CAWKFGTGTGELFF
v_gene: TRBV29-1; CDR3aa: CSVRDGSYEQYF
v_gene: TRBV20-1; CDR3aa: CSASAGTSGRAREQFF
v_gene: TRBV2; CDR3aa: CASTVTDGNSPLHF
v_gene: TRBV29-1; CDR3aa: CSVSGTSGTDTQYF
v_gene: TRBV29-1; CDR3aa: CSVETGVNEQFF
v_gene: TRBV7-9; CDR3aa: CASSPDSLNEKLFF
v_gene: TRBV6-5; CDR3aa: CASSPRLAGAADTQYF
v_gene: TRBV13; CDR3aa: CASSHGTAGADTQYF
v_gene: TRBV27; CDR3aa: CAGNSGNVTPGEQYF
v_gene: TRBV5-6; CDR3aa: CASSFSIDRTNTEAFF
v_gene: TRBV12-3/TRBV12-4; CDR3aa: CASSLGGGVPSLNSPLHF